Listed here are 18 T cell receptor beta chains from one sample, sequenced in a study of blood T cells in healthy people across ages (dated by TCRdb to between 2014 and 2017). Library generation was performed with 5' RACE. Data came from an Illumina HiSeq 2500. A second PCR of roughly 6 to 12 cycles was performed with a sample-barcoded 5' primer and a J-beta primer mix. The public reads were quality trimmed at Q25 with fastp and then assembled into clones with MiXCR by TCRdb, keeping productive beta chains. Rows merge per CDR3 protein into single entries with the most common DNA and genes. The sample table shows hundreds of thousands of distinct CDR3 sequences, and roughly 21% are seen once. Roughly 3.6% of the sample comes from the top ten. Sequenced input: blood. The receptors derive from a man between 65 and 79 years old in good health.

The chain couples TRBV7-2 to TRBJ2-2; the match to TRBD1 covers 9 bases. From germline, CDR1 is SGHTA and CDR2 FQGNSA. The CDR3 contains 15 residues. J gave up 3 bases and V 4 bases, and 3 bases lay outside the gene matches. The chain's CDR3 is CASSWGQGDTGELFF. CDR3 bases: TGTGCCAGCAGCTGGGGACAGGGTGACACCGGGGAGCTGTTTTTT. The variable domain in full, with the rest retrieved from reference TRBV7-2 and TRBJ2-2, is GAGVSQSPSNKVTEKGKDVELRCDPISGHTALYWYRQSLGQGLEFLIYFQGNSAPDKSGLPSDRFSAERTGGSVSTLTIQRTQQEDSAVYLCASSWGQGDTGELFFGEGSRLTVL.

The chain carries TRBV7-2 and TRBJ2-7; TRBD2 might be the D (5 bases). The CDR3 loop spans 15 amino acids. V lost 2 bases and J 6 bases, leaving 17 bases between the germline ends. Germline loops: CDR1 SGHTA, CDR2 FQGNSA. The CDR3, as DNA: TGTGCCAGCAGCTTATTTATGGACTTCCCCCCCGAGCAGTACTTC. Its translation is CASSLFMDFPPEQYF.

In this sample, this clonotype turned up many times. CDR3 loop: CASSSRKGQETQYF. CDR3 coding DNA: TGTGCCAGCAGCTCCCGGAAGGGTCAAGAGACCCAGTACTTC. This chain joins TRBV7-2 and TRBJ2-5; D gene ambiguous. The germline V gene has CDR1 SGHTA and CDR2 FQGNSA. This CDR3 is 14 amino acids long. With 4 bases removed from V and 2 bases from J, the gap between germline ends came to 11 bases.

The chain joins TRBV27 to TRBJ2-7; TRBD1 aligns across 9 bases. Germline loops: CDR1 MNHEY, CDR2 SMNVEV (reference sequence). Unmatched junction bases numbered 8, after V lost 3 bases and J lost 5 bases. The CDR3 sequence is 15 residues long. The CDR3 here is CASSFLGQGSDEQYF. DNA for the CDR3: TGTGCCAGCAGTTTCCTAGGACAGGGGTCCGACGAGCAGTACTTC.

This clonotype has just a few counts. This rearrangement joins TRBV20-1 to TRBJ2-5; D is unclear. This CDR3 comprises 13 residues. Germline lookup yields CDR1 DFQATT and CDR2 SNEGSKA (reference sequence). Trimming shortened V by 3 bases and J by 2 bases, and 10 bases separated the two germline ends. Here the CDR3 DNA reads TGCAGTGCTAGGTATCAGGAGCAAGAGACCCAGTACTTC. This sequence encodes CSARYQEQETQYF.

The genes are TRBV7-9 and TRBJ2-6; D is ambiguous. Trimming removed 0 bases from V and 4 bases from J, with 10 bases in between. The germline V gene encodes CDR1 SEHNR and CDR2 FQNEAQ (reference sequence). The CDR3 is made up of 16 amino acids. CDR3 residues: CASSLAAERGANVLTF. For the CDR3, the DNA is TGTGCCAGCAGCTTAGCCGCGGAGAGAGGGGCCAACGTCCTGACTTTC. The full variable domain, its missing parts supplied by reference TRBV7-9 and TRBJ2-6, is DTGVSQNPRHKITKRGQNVTFRCDPISEHNRLYWYRQTLGQGPEFLTYFQNEAQLEKSRLLSDRFSAERPKGSFSTLEIQRTEQGDSAMYLCASSLAAERGANVLTFGAGSRLTVL.

This clonotype was seen only once. The CDR3 DNA reads as TGCGCCAGCAGCCAAGGGTCGACGGCTTACAATGAGCAGTTCTTC. It translates to CASSQGSTAYNEQFF. The rearrangement joins TRBV4-1 to TRBJ2-1, with D unresolved. With 1 base removed from V and 4 bases from J, the gap between germline ends came to 11 bases. Germline V gene lookup returns CDR1 MGHRA and CDR2 YSYEKL. The CDR3 has 15 amino acids.

This clonotype was seen more than once but under ten times. This rearrangement joins TRBV7-8 to TRBJ1-1; 8 bases match TRBD1. V lost 4 bases and J lost 5; bases outside the gene matches: 3. CDR3 length: 13 residues. CDR1 and CDR2 (germline): SGHVS, FQNEAQ. CDR3 residues: CASSYYRGTEAFF. CDR3 nucleotides: TGTGCCAGCAGCTATTACAGGGGGACTGAAGCTTTCTTT.

In its sample, this clonotype was seen a few times. This chain connects TRBV7-3 to TRBJ2-5; D may match TRBD1 or TRBD2 (5 bases each). Germline-derived CDR1 and CDR2 are SGHTA and FQGTGA. The CDR3 covers 16 residues. The V end was cut by 5 bases, the J end by 1 base, with 17 bases between. The CDR3 sequence: CASSLRGGSLQETQYF. CDR3 nucleotides: TGTGCCAGCAGCCTGAGGGGTGGGAGTCTCCAAGAGACCCAGTACTTC.

This clonotype was counted ten times or more. The chain uses TRBV7-9 and TRBJ2-3, with D uncertain. The germline gives CDR1 SEHNR, CDR2 FQNEAQ (reference sequence). The CDR3 extends over 11 amino acids. Trimming shortened V by 6 bases and J by 6 bases, and 7 bases separated the two germline ends. The CDR3 spells CASSHGDTQYF. The DNA of the CDR3 is TGTGCCAGCAGTCACGGGGATACGCAGTATTTT.

This clonotype has just a few counts. The chain links TRBV6-1 to TRBJ1-4, with 7 bases aligning to TRBD1. Unmatched junction bases numbered 13, after V lost 4 bases and J lost 11 bases. The CDR3 consists of 15 residues. CDR1 and CDR2 from the germline V gene are MNHNS and SASEGT. CDR3 sequence (DNA): TGTGCCAGCAGTGCCCTCGACAGGGATGTTAAGAAACTGTTTTTT. Translation gives CASSALDRDVKKLFF.

CDR3 amino acids: CSAQPRTGDGYTF. CDR3 nucleotide sequence: TGCAGTGCACAGCCCAGGACAGGGGACGGCTACACCTTC. V usage is TRBV20-1 and J usage is TRBJ1-2, with 9 positions matching TRBD1. The CDR3 runs to 13 residues. In germline, CDR1 is DFQATT, CDR2 SNEGSKA (reference sequence). Trimming took 6 bases from V and 8 from J; bases not matched to a gene: 10.

The chain joins TRBV20-1 to TRBJ2-7; D is uncertain. Germline V gives CDR1 DFQATT, CDR2 SNEGSKA (reference sequence). This CDR3 is 13 amino acids long. V lost 3 bases and J 3 bases, leaving 12 bases between the germline ends. The DNA for the CDR3 is TGCAGTGCTAGGGGCTATGACAACTACGAGCAGTACTTC. Its protein is CSARGYDNYEQYF.

This sequence joins TRBV7-9 and TRBJ2-7; 8 nucleotides agree with TRBD2. J gave up 6 bases and V 3 bases, and 4 bases lay outside the gene matches. Germline CDR1 reads SEHNR; CDR2 reads FQNEAQ (reference sequence). The CDR3 is 13 amino acids. CDR3 amino acids: CASSFGTSVEQYF. The CDR3 DNA reads as TGTGCCAGCAGCTTCGGGACTAGTGTCGAGCAGTACTTC.

The chain links TRBV3-1 to TRBJ2-1, with 8 positions matching TRBD2. The CDR3 totals 16 residues. The V gene end was trimmed by 4 bases and the J gene end by 0 bases; junction bases not matched to a gene: 5. Germline CDR1 and CDR2: LGHDT and YNNKEL (reference sequence). This chain's CDR3 is CASSPASGSSYNEQFF. CDR3 DNA: TGTGCCAGCAGCCCGGCGAGCGGGAGCTCCTACAATGAGCAGTTCTTC.

This clonotype was recorded a few times. The chain carries TRBV7-2 and TRBJ2-3; 7 bases fit TRBD1. The CDR3 extends over 15 amino acids. V was clipped by 1 base and J by 4 bases; unmatched bases: 5. Germline V gene lookup returns CDR1 SGHTA and CDR2 FQGNSA. Here the CDR3 DNA reads TGTGCCAGCAGCTTAGGAGCCAGGGGGTCAGATACGCAGTATTTT. Its translation: CASSLGARGSDTQYF.

On this clonotype itself: A clone one base away is much larger, so this may be a read error. The chain employs TRBV13 and TRBJ2-1; D is unclear. In germline, CDR1 is PRHDT, CDR2 FYEKMQ (reference sequence). The CDR3 runs to 13 residues. This CDR3 reads CASSPSSYNEQLF. The DNA for the CDR3 is TGTGCCAGCAGTCCCAGCTCCTACAATGAGCAGCTCTTC.

J is TRBJ2-1 and V is TRBV7-2; D may be TRBD2 (5 bases). The DNA end lines up better with TRBJ2-7; the J call may be wrong. The germline gives CDR1 SGHTA, CDR2 FQGNSA. The CDR3 is 15 amino acids. The CDR3 region has the DNA TGTGCCAGCAGCCACCGTTCTAGCCTCCTCTTTGAGCAGTACTTC. Translation gives CASSHRSSLLFEQYF.